The T cell receptor beta chain described here comes from a study (dated by TCRdb to the early 2010s). TCRdb shows the sequencer as Illumina Genome Analyzer IIx. The raw public data were reprocessed by TCRdb itself: fastp quality trimming at Q25, MiXCR clonotype calling, in-frame beta chains only. Merged by CDR3 protein, the rows form single entries marked with the most common genes and DNA. The sample table records 7,100 or so distinct CDR3 sequences; 32% of these occur just once. Together, the top ten hold 22% of the sample. From its cysteine to its phenylalanine, the CDR3 spans 22 amino acids. Per the germline V gene (reference sequence), DFQATT is the CDR1 and SNEGSKA is the CDR2. Concerning this clonotype itself: Its target antigen remains unknown. No DNA is shown, since the ends of the CDR3 on it are uncertain; the CDR3 is the one TCRdb lists.

The sample consisted of blood. The chain is made from TRBV20-1 and TRBJ2-1; TRBD1, the D gene given by the table, was not confirmed from the DNA. This receptor was taken from a human donor. The CDR3 protein: CSASPAVYLCASSLEGLNEQFF.